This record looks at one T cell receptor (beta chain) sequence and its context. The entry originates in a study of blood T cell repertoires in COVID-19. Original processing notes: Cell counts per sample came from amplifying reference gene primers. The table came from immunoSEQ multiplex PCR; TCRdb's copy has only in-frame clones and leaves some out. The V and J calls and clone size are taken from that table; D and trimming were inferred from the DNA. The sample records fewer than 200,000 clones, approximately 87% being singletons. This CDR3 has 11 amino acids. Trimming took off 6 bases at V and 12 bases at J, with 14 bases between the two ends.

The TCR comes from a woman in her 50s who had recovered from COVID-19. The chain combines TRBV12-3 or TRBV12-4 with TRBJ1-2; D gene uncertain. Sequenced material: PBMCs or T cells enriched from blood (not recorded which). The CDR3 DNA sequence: TGTGCCAGCAGGGGGAGGGCCTCCGACACCTTC. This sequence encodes CASRGRASDTF.